The 29 T cell receptor beta chains in this list originate from one sample, sequenced in a study of blood T cell repertoires in COVID-19. This table comes from immunoSEQ multiplex PCR, and its TCRdb copy is limited to in-frame clones, with some not included. Altogether about 210,000 clones are present, about 82% being singletons, with the ten largest covering approximately 2.3%. Sequencing used peripheral blood. Receptors were obtained from a woman in her seventies with COVID-19, enrolled during active disease.

The genes are TRBV14 and TRBJ1-2, with a tentative D call TRBD1 (5 bases). Trimming took off 4 bases at V and 4 bases at J, with 19 bases between the two ends. CDR3 length equals 16 residues. CDR1 is SGHDN, CDR2 FVKESK, per germline. The CDR3 DNA reads as TGTGCCAGCAGCCCTTTGGACAAACCATCATCCTATGGCTACACCTTC. The encoded protein is CASSPLDKPSSYGYTF.

This clone has just one count. The rearrangement joins TRBV7-2 to TRBJ2-7; possibly TRBD2 for D (7 bases). Trimming left V 1 base short and J 0 bases short, with 13 bases between. Germline V gene sequence: CDR1 SGHTA, CDR2 FQGNSA. The CDR3 is made up of 16 amino acids. The chain's CDR3 is CASSLGGGYSSYEQYF. In DNA form, the CDR3 reads TGTGCCAGCAGCTTAGGGGGGGGCTATAGCTCCTACGAGCAGTACTTC.

The chain links TRBV29-1 to TRBJ2-3, with D possibly being TRBD2 (5 bases). This CDR3 is 12 amino acids long. Trimming pared 4 bases from V and 6 bases from J, leaving 11 bases between. Germline values: CDR1 SQVTM, CDR2 ANQGSEA. The CDR3 DNA follows: TGCAGCGTTGGGCTAGCAACGGATACGCAGTATTTT. Translating gives CSVGLATDTQYF.

The chain has TRBV11-2 and TRBJ1-1; D is ambiguous. The germline CDR1 and CDR2 sequences are SGHAT and FQNNGV. This CDR3 region has 15 residues. V lost 3 bases and J lost 0, with 11 bases in between. The CDR3 reads CASSFELLLNTEAFF. The CDR3 coding sequence is TGTGCCAGCAGCTTTGAGCTCCTTTTGAACACTGAAGCTTTCTTT.

The V gene is TRBV6-2 or TRBV6-3, the J gene TRBJ1-1, with D possibly TRBD1 on 6 matching bases. The V and J ends lost 4 bases and 4 bases respectively, with 13 bases between them. This CDR3 spans 14 amino acids. Germline CDR1 reads MNHEY; CDR2 reads SVGEGT. CDR3 protein: CASSFSRGFTEAFF. DNA of the CDR3: TGTGCCAGCAGTTTCTCCAGGGGTTTCACTGAAGCTTTCTTT.

The table lists this clone with a few counts. This sequence joins TRBV7-3 and TRBJ2-1; 10 bases are shared with TRBD1. The CDR3 runs 16 residues. The V segment lost 5 bases and the J segment 10 bases; nucleotides outside the gene matches: 14. From germline, CDR1 is SGHTA and CDR2 FQGTGA. CDR3 sequence reads: CASSPTSRQGAREQFF. The CDR3 bases are TGTGCCAGCAGCCCAACGTCAAGACAGGGGGCGCGGGAGCAGTTCTTC.

The chain links TRBV19 to TRBJ2-3, with 10 nucleotides matching TRBD1. Trimming cost V 1 base and J 2 bases; bases outside gene matches: 9. The CDR3 is 18 residues long. CDR1 LNHDA and CDR2 SQIVND come from the germline V gene (reference sequence). CDR3 coding DNA: TGTGCCAGTAGTATAGGGACAGGGGGTCGAGTTTACACAGATACGCAGTATTTT. The encoded protein is CASSIGTGGRVYTDTQYF.

V is TRBV19 and J is TRBJ2-2, with TRBD1 matching 7 bases. The CDR3 extends over 15 amino acids. With 7 bases clipped from V and 0 bases from J, the junction kept 5 bases outside the gene matches. Germline CDR1 is LNHDA and CDR2 is SQIVND (reference sequence). The CDR3 protein is CASKVTGPNTGELFF. The CDR3 region has the DNA TGTGCCAGTAAAGTGACAGGGCCGAACACCGGGGAGCTGTTTTTT.

The chain joins TRBV5-4 to TRBJ1-2; 11 nucleotides align to TRBD1. With 5 bases clipped from V and 8 bases from J, the junction kept 11 bases outside the gene matches. This CDR3 has 15 amino acids. From germline, CDR1 is SGHNT and CDR2 YYREEE (reference sequence). In nucleotides, the CDR3 is TGTGCCAGCAGGGGACTCGGACAGGGGGCCCGCGGCTACACCTTC. Amino acids: CASRGLGQGARGYTF.

The V gene is TRBV11-3, the J gene TRBJ2-3; 10 nucleotides agree with TRBD2. With 8 bases clipped from V and 4 bases from J, the junction kept 6 bases outside the gene matches. This CDR3 comprises 14 residues. The germline CDR1 and CDR2 sequences are SGHNT and YENEEA. The DNA for the CDR3 is TGTGCCAGCGCACCGGGACTAGCGTCAGATACGCAGTATTTT. Translating gives CASAPGLASDTQYF.

The chain couples TRBV30 to TRBJ1-4; perhaps TRBD1 as D (5 bases). The CDR3 runs to 15 residues. Germline CDR1 and CDR2: GTSNPN and SVGIG (reference sequence). The V end lost 1 base, the J end lost 0 bases, and 9 bases lay between the germline ends. CDR3 sequence (DNA): TGTGCCTGGAGTGACCCAGGGACAACTAATGAAAAACTGTTTTTT. Amino acids: CAWSDPGTTNEKLFF.

The genes are TRBV19 and TRBJ2-2; a weak D match, TRBD2 (6 bases). The CDR3 loop spans 17 amino acids. Per germline, CDR1 LNHDA and CDR2 SQIVND (reference sequence). V lost 6 bases to trimming and J lost 0 bases, with 17 bases between them. CDR3 amino acids: CASSQLWDSTNTGELFF. The CDR3 coding sequence is TGTGCCAGTAGCCAACTATGGGACTCGACGAACACCGGGGAGCTGTTTTTT.

The chain employs TRBV5-1 and TRBJ2-1; a possible D gene is TRBD2 (5 bases). V was trimmed by 0 bases and J by 6 bases, leaving 13 bases between them. The CDR3 length is 15 residues. CDR1 SGHRS and CDR2 YFSETQ come from the germline V gene. DNA of the CDR3: TGCGCCAGCAGCTTGGGGTCGGGATCGCGCAATGAGCAGTTCTTC. This translates into CASSLGSGSRNEQFF.

The chain carries TRBV6-5 and TRBJ1-1; the D gene is possibly TRBD1 (5 bases). The ends were cut back, 4 bases at V and 0 bases at J, with 15 bases in the middle. The CDR3 runs 16 residues. Germline V gene sequence: CDR1 MNHEY, CDR2 SVGAGI. The CDR3 DNA is TGTGCCAGCAGTTCCCGACAGAATTATATGAACACTGAAGCTTTCTTT. It specifies CASSSRQNYMNTEAFF.

This chain links TRBV5-1 with TRBJ2-5, with a weak D call TRBD2 (5 bases). The CDR3 is 14 amino acids. In germline, CDR1 is SGHRS, CDR2 YFSETQ. V shed 3 bases and J shed 2 bases, with 11 bases lying between them. The CDR3 DNA reads TGCGCCAGCAGCTCTTTCGGGGTACAAGAGACCCAGTACTTC. Protein: CASSSFGVQETQYF.

This clone has just a few counts. The chain joins TRBV19 to TRBJ2-1; weak D call: TRBD2 (5 bases). The V and J ends lost 3 bases and 3 bases respectively, with 12 bases between them. The CDR3 has 15 residues. Germline V gives CDR1 LNHDA, CDR2 SQIVND (reference sequence). The CDR3: CASSIVLAGYNEQFF. For the CDR3, the DNA is TGTGCCAGTAGTATTGTTCTAGCTGGCTACAATGAGCAGTTCTTC.

V usage is TRBV15 and J usage is TRBJ1-2, with no clear D. The germline CDR1 and CDR2 sequences are LNHNV and YYDKDF (reference sequence). V gave up 2 bases and J gave up 2 bases, with 21 bases separating them. CDR3 length equals 18 residues. CDR3 bases: TGTGCCACCAGCAGATACAAGACAACCTTTTTACTGAACTATGGCTACACCTTC. The encoded protein is CATSRYKTTFLLNYGYTF.

This CDR3 is CASSQGPDPEYEQYF. The CDR3 DNA reads TGCGCCAGCAGCCAAGGCCCCGATCCCGAGTACGAGCAGTACTTC. V gene TRBV4-3 combines with J gene TRBJ2-7; unclear D gene. CDR1 is LGHNA, CDR2 YSLEER, per germline. The CDR3 covers 15 residues. V dropped 1 base and J dropped 4 bases, with 14 bases sitting between them.

The gene calls are TRBV6-5 and TRBJ1-5; D unresolved. The germline V and J ends were trimmed by 6 bases and 8 bases, with 5 bases remaining between them. Germline V CDR1 and CDR2: MNHEY, SVGAGI. The CDR3 consists of 10 residues. CDR3: CASSGKPQHF. CDR3 nucleotides: TGTGCCAGCAGCGGGAAGCCCCAGCATTTT.

The J gene is TRBJ2-1, the V gene TRBV4-1; TRBD2 matches 14 bases. The CDR3 is 21 amino acids. J gave up 3 bases and V 1 base, and 14 bases lay outside the gene matches. Germline V lookup: CDR1 MGHRA, CDR2 YSYEKL. This CDR3 reads CASSQAVPGTSGSLGYNEQFF. Here the CDR3 DNA reads TGCGCCAGCAGCCAAGCCGTTCCCGGGACTAGCGGGAGTTTAGGCTACAATGAGCAGTTCTTC.

This rearrangement joins TRBV25-1 to TRBJ2-7; D is undetermined. The CDR3 runs 12 residues. Trimming removed 4 bases at V and 5 bases at J, with 9 bases between. Germline CDR1 and CDR2: MGHDK and SYGVNS. The CDR3 nucleotides read TGTGCCAGCAGTGCGTTGGGCCACGAGCAGTACTTC. This translates into CASSALGHEQYF.

The gene calls are TRBV7-2 and TRBJ2-1, with 11 bases aligning to TRBD2. Germline V gene lookup returns CDR1 SGHTA and CDR2 FQGNSA. There are 15 residues in the CDR3. Trimming cost V 0 bases and J 6 bases; bases outside gene matches: 1. CDR3 coding DNA: TGTGCCAGCAGCTTAGCACTAGCGGGAGTCAATGAGCAGTTCTTC. Protein: CASSLALAGVNEQFF.

The V gene is TRBV19, the J gene TRBJ1-3; 7 bases fit TRBD1. V was clipped by 6 bases and J by 0 bases; unmatched bases: 2. Germline V gene sequence: CDR1 LNHDA, CDR2 SQIVND (reference sequence). CDR3 length: 14 residues. For the CDR3, the DNA is TGTGCCAGTAGCGACAGGGCCTCTGGAAACACCATATATTTT. It specifies CASSDRASGNTIYF.

V is TRBV30 and J is TRBJ1-3; possibly TRBD1 for D (5 bases). Germline V gene data show CDR1 as GTSNPN and CDR2 as SVGIG (reference sequence). Trimming removed 0 bases from V and 1 base from J, with 10 bases in between. The CDR3 is made up of 15 amino acids. The CDR3 DNA sequence: TGTGCCTGGAGTGTCTTTACAGGATCTGGAAACACCATATATTTT. Protein product: CAWSVFTGSGNTIYF.

The V gene is TRBV11-3, the J gene TRBJ2-3; 11 bases fit TRBD2. Per germline, CDR1 SGHNT and CDR2 YENEEA. The V and J ends lost 1 base and 9 bases, in that order; junction bases with no gene match: 9. This CDR3 contains 16 residues. CDR3 DNA: TGTGCCAGCAGCTTAGGAGTAGCGGGGGGGCCGCAAACGCAGTATTTT. Amino acid sequence: CASSLGVAGGPQTQYF.

This rearrangement joins TRBV4-2 to TRBJ1-1, with a tentative D call TRBD1 (6 bases). Germline assignment: CDR1 LGHNA and CDR2 YNFKEQ. The CDR3 extends over 14 amino acids. With 2 bases removed from V and 2 bases from J, the gap between germline ends came to 9 bases. The CDR3 bases are TGTGCCAGCAGCCAATCGGACAGAAACACTGAAGCTTTCTTT. Protein: CASSQSDRNTEAFF.

This chain links TRBV11-3 with TRBJ1-1, with 9 bases fitting TRBD1. CDR3 length equals 15 residues. Trimming cost V 5 bases and J 1 base; bases outside gene matches: 5. Germline V CDR1 and CDR2: SGHNT, YENEEA. Here the CDR3 DNA reads TGTGCCAGCAGCCGGACAGGGGCGCAGAACACTGAAGCTTTCTTT. Residues: CASSRTGAQNTEAFF.

The chain has TRBV5-6 and TRBJ2-3, with 7 nucleotides matching TRBD2. CDR3 length: 16 amino acids. Germline CDR1 and CDR2: SGHDT and YYEEEE. V dropped 2 bases and J dropped 0; count of bases not matched to a gene: 6. CDR3 sequence reads: CASSLMAGESTDTQYF. The CDR3 DNA reads as TGTGCCAGCAGCTTAATGGCGGGGGAGAGCACAGATACGCAGTATTTT. Looking up the rest from reference TRBV5-6 and TRBJ2-3 gives the full variable domain: DAGVTQSPTHLIKTRGQQVTLRCSPKSGHDTVSWYQQALGQGPQFIFQYYEEEERQRGNFPDRFSGHQFPNYSSELNVNALLLGDSALYLCASSLMAGESTDTQYFGPGTRLTVL.

This rearrangement joins TRBV7-3 to TRBJ2-1; 9 nucleotides agree with TRBD2. V lost 5 bases, J lost 6 bases, and 14 bases stayed unmatched. CDR1 is SGHTA, CDR2 FQGTGA, per germline. There are 17 residues in the CDR3. In DNA form, the CDR3 reads TGTGCCAGCAGCCCACCCCCGCTAGCGGGGACCTCCAATGAGCAGTTCTTC. Residues: CASSPPPLAGTSNEQFF.